A selection of T cell receptor beta chains follows, all from one sample in a study of T and B cells in COVID-19 patients. In TCRdb, the multiplex PCR reads were re-called with MiXCR into one record per CDR3 protein. The sample includes 5,000 to 6,000 distinct CDR3 sequences, roughly 29% of them seen just once. Sequenced input: blood. Receptors originate from a human donor with active COVID-19. Each CDR3 is given with its conserved first and last residue. Each record gives: clone size, V gene, D gene, J gene, CDR3 DNA, CDR3 protein. D genes are given only for firm matches. Clone size appears in some rows only: once, few, many, or a class for an expanded clone.

clone_size: NA
v_call: TRBV5-4
d_call: NA
j_call: TRBJ1-5
cdr3_nt: TGTGCCAGCAGCTTGGCCGGTCAGCCCCAGCATTTT
cdr3_aa: CASSLAGQPQHF

clone_size: NA
v_call: TRBV21-1
d_call: NA
j_call: TRBJ2-1
cdr3_nt: TGTGCCAGCAGCGAAGGGGGGGCAGTAAGGGTGAATGAGCAGTTCTTC
cdr3_aa: CASSEGGAVRVNEQFF

clone_size: NA
v_call: TRBV7-4
d_call: TRBD2
j_call: TRBJ2-3
cdr3_nt: TGTGCCAGCAGCCGTTCACTAGCGGTCACAGATACGCAGTATTTT
cdr3_aa: CASSRSLAVTDTQYF

clone_size: few
v_call: TRBV12-3/TRBV12-4
d_call: TRBD1
j_call: TRBJ2-1
cdr3_nt: TGTGCCAGCCAAGCAGTGGGACAGGACAGGAACAATGAGCAGTTCTTC
cdr3_aa: CASQAVGQDRNNEQFF

clone_size: few
v_call: TRBV7-2
d_call: TRBD2
j_call: TRBJ2-5
cdr3_nt: TGTGCCAGCAGCTTATCGGCTAGCGGGAGACAAGAGACCCAGTACTTC
cdr3_aa: CASSLSASGRQETQYF

clone_size: medium-sized
v_call: TRBV6-4
d_call: NA
j_call: TRBJ2-3
cdr3_nt: TGTGCCAGCAGTGCCCATGGAGCCGGCACAGATACGCAGTATTTT
cdr3_aa: CASSAHGAGTDTQYF

clone_size: medium-sized
v_call: TRBV5-6
d_call: NA
j_call: TRBJ1-2
cdr3_nt: TGTGCCAGCAGCCCCGTTTCAGGTCGGGCTAGCTATGGCTACACCTTC
cdr3_aa: CASSPVSGRASYGYTF

clone_size: NA
v_call: TRBV20-1
d_call: TRBD2
j_call: TRBJ2-7
cdr3_nt: TGCAGTGCTAGTTTATTGCTAGCGGGAGGGGGGGTCCACGAGCAGTACTTC
cdr3_aa: CSASLLLAGGGVHEQYF

clone_size: few
v_call: TRBV7-9
d_call: NA
j_call: TRBJ1-4
cdr3_nt: TGTGCCAGCAGCCCCCAATTGGGCGGACTAACAACTAATGAAAAACTGTTTTTT
cdr3_aa: CASSPQLGGLTTNEKLFF

clone_size: medium-sized
v_call: TRBV15
d_call: TRBD1
j_call: TRBJ1-6
cdr3_nt: TGTGCCACCAGCAGAGGGACAGGGGGGACGGATTCACCCCTCCACTTT
cdr3_aa: CATSRGTGGTDSPLHF

clone_size: NA
v_call: TRBV10-3
d_call: NA
j_call: TRBJ2-1
cdr3_nt: TGTGCCAGCCGGGACTCCACCCCCATCAATGAGCAGTTCTTC
cdr3_aa: CASRDSTPINEQFF

clone_size: few
v_call: TRBV5-1
d_call: NA
j_call: TRBJ2-3
cdr3_nt: TGCGCCAGCAGCTTGAAAACGGATACGCAGTATTTT
cdr3_aa: CASSLKTDTQYF

clone_size: NA
v_call: TRBV19
d_call: NA
j_call: TRBJ1-2
cdr3_nt: TGTGCCAGTACCACTCACGGGGGCGCGTATGGCTACACCTTC
cdr3_aa: CASTTHGGAYGYTF

clone_size: few
v_call: TRBV20-1
d_call: TRBD2
j_call: TRBJ2-1
cdr3_nt: TGCAGTGCTAGAGATGCACTAGCGGGAGCCCATGAGCAGTTCTTC
cdr3_aa: CSARDALAGAHEQFF

clone_size: NA
v_call: TRBV14
d_call: TRBD2
j_call: TRBJ2-3
cdr3_nt: TGTGCCAGCCTTCAAGGCGGGAGTAAGGCAGATACGCAGTATTTT
cdr3_aa: CASLQGGSKADTQYF

clone_size: NA
v_call: TRBV7-9
d_call: TRBD2
j_call: TRBJ2-1
cdr3_nt: TGTGCCAGCAGCTTAGGTCTGTTAGCGGGAGAGGGTGAGCAGTTCTTC
cdr3_aa: CASSLGLLAGEGEQFF

clone_size: NA
v_call: TRBV12-3/TRBV12-4
d_call: NA
j_call: TRBJ2-7
cdr3_nt: TGTGCCAGCAGATTACAGGTCTACGAGCAGTACTTC
cdr3_aa: CASRLQVYEQYF

clone_size: few
v_call: TRBV27
d_call: NA
j_call: TRBJ1-1
cdr3_nt: TGTGCCAGCAGTTTATCAAGGGGAGGGAACACTGAAGCTTTCTTT
cdr3_aa: CASSLSRGGNTEAFF

clone_size: medium-sized
v_call: TRBV12-3/TRBV12-4
d_call: NA
j_call: TRBJ2-2
cdr3_nt: TGTGCCAGCAGTTTAGTCAGGAACACCGGGGAGCTGTTTTTT
cdr3_aa: CASSLVRNTGELFF

clone_size: few
v_call: TRBV5-1
d_call: NA
j_call: TRBJ2-1
cdr3_nt: TGCGCCAGCAGGGATTCGGGGGGCAGGGTAGTTGAGCAGTTCTTC
cdr3_aa: CASRDSGGRVVEQFF

clone_size: medium-sized
v_call: TRBV6-5
d_call: TRBD2
j_call: TRBJ2-1
cdr3_nt: TGTGCCAGCAGTCCCACTTTCTCGGGGCTAGCGGTTCAGGAGCAGTTCTTC
cdr3_aa: CASSPTFSGLAVQEQFF

clone_size: once
v_call: TRBV11-2
d_call: TRBD2
j_call: TRBJ2-1
cdr3_nt: TGTGCCAGAAGCTCCGGGACTAGCGGCCGCAATGAGCAGTTCTTC
cdr3_aa: CARSSGTSGRNEQFF

clone_size: medium-sized
v_call: TRBV19
d_call: NA
j_call: TRBJ2-1
cdr3_nt: TGTGCCAGTAGTGTCACCGGGACTCCCCTTAGGGATGAGCAGTTCTTC
cdr3_aa: CASSVTGTPLRDEQFF

clone_size: medium-sized
v_call: TRBV5-5
d_call: TRBD2
j_call: TRBJ2-3
cdr3_nt: TGTGCCAGCAGCTTGCCCACTAGCGGAAGCACAGATACGCAGTATTTT
cdr3_aa: CASSLPTSGSTDTQYF

clone_size: NA
v_call: TRBV27
d_call: NA
j_call: TRBJ1-1
cdr3_nt: TGTGCCAGCAGTCAAAGCGCTAACACTGAAGCTTTCTTT
cdr3_aa: CASSQSANTEAFF

clone_size: NA
v_call: TRBV4-3
d_call: NA
j_call: TRBJ2-3
cdr3_nt: TGCGCCAGCAGCCGGACTCTTTTTAGCACAGATACGCAGTATTTT
cdr3_aa: CASSRTLFSTDTQYF

clone_size: NA
v_call: TRBV5-6
d_call: TRBD2
j_call: TRBJ2-3
cdr3_nt: TGTGCCAGCAGCTTACCTAGCGGGGGGGTCACAGATACGCAGTATTTT
cdr3_aa: CASSLPSGGVTDTQYF

clone_size: medium-sized
v_call: TRBV27
d_call: NA
j_call: TRBJ2-6
cdr3_nt: TGTGCCAGCAGTTCAGGACGGCTCTCTGGGGCCAACGTCCTGACTTTC
cdr3_aa: CASSSGRLSGANVLTF

clone_size: medium-sized
v_call: TRBV12-3/TRBV12-4
d_call: NA
j_call: TRBJ2-7
cdr3_nt: TGTGCCAGCAGGGCTACAGGGGAGGGTTACGAGCAGTACTTC
cdr3_aa: CASRATGEGYEQYF

clone_size: NA
v_call: TRBV19
d_call: TRBD2
j_call: TRBJ2-5
cdr3_nt: TGTGCCAGTAGTATAGGGGAGACTAGCGGCCCCCAAGAGACCCAGTACTTC
cdr3_aa: CASSIGETSGPQETQYF

clone_size: NA
v_call: TRBV2
d_call: NA
j_call: TRBJ2-3
cdr3_nt: TGTGCCAGCAGCTCCCCGACCTCGAGGGGGAGTAGGGCAGATACGCAGTATTTT
cdr3_aa: CASSSPTSRGSRADTQYF

clone_size: medium-sized
v_call: TRBV19
d_call: NA
j_call: TRBJ1-5
cdr3_nt: TGTGCCAGTAGTTCCTCTCGACGGGGCAATCAGCCCCAGCATTTT
cdr3_aa: CASSSSRRGNQPQHF

clone_size: NA
v_call: TRBV5-1
d_call: TRBD1
j_call: TRBJ2-1
cdr3_nt: TGCGCCAGCAGCACAGCCGGGACAGAAGACAATGAGCAGTTCTTC
cdr3_aa: CASSTAGTEDNEQFF

clone_size: NA
v_call: TRBV9
d_call: NA
j_call: TRBJ2-2
cdr3_nt: TGTGCCAGCAGCTTTAACACCGGGGAGCTGTTTTTT
cdr3_aa: CASSFNTGELFF

clone_size: medium-sized
v_call: TRBV30
d_call: TRBD1
j_call: TRBJ2-7
cdr3_nt: TGTGCCTGGAGGGGGGACAGGGGGCGCGAGCAGTACTTC
cdr3_aa: CAWRGDRGREQYF

clone_size: medium-sized
v_call: TRBV19
d_call: NA
j_call: TRBJ1-4
cdr3_nt: TGTGCCAGTAGTTTGGGAAATATGAATGAAAAACTGTTTTTT
cdr3_aa: CASSLGNMNEKLFF

clone_size: NA
v_call: TRBV29-1
d_call: NA
j_call: TRBJ2-1
cdr3_nt: TGCAGCGTTGGTCGTACGGGGGTCTCCTACAATGAGCAGTTCTTC
cdr3_aa: CSVGRTGVSYNEQFF

clone_size: few
v_call: TRBV11-1
d_call: NA
j_call: TRBJ2-5
cdr3_nt: TGTGCCAGCAGCTTGGAATCATTGACAGGCAGGCAAGAGACCCAGTACTTC
cdr3_aa: CASSLESLTGRQETQYF

clone_size: few
v_call: TRBV12-3/TRBV12-4
d_call: TRBD2
j_call: TRBJ2-5
cdr3_nt: TGTGCCAGCACCCAATCCCCGGGACTAGGAGAGACCCAGTACTTC
cdr3_aa: CASTQSPGLGETQYF

clone_size: NA
v_call: TRBV6-2/TRBV6-3
d_call: TRBD2
j_call: TRBJ2-3
cdr3_nt: TGTGCCAGCAATCTAGCGGGGGCAGATACGCAGTATTTT
cdr3_aa: CASNLAGADTQYF

clone_size: few
v_call: TRBV7-2
d_call: NA
j_call: TRBJ1-3
cdr3_nt: TGTGCCAGCACCCCGGCGGCGGGAAACACCATATATTTT
cdr3_aa: CASTPAAGNTIYF

clone_size: NA
v_call: TRBV20-1
d_call: NA
j_call: TRBJ2-7
cdr3_nt: TGCAGTGCTAGACCGGGACTCAGTAGATCCTACGAGCAGTACTTC
cdr3_aa: CSARPGLSRSYEQYF

clone_size: medium-sized
v_call: TRBV12-3/TRBV12-4
d_call: NA
j_call: TRBJ2-2
cdr3_nt: TGTGCCAGCAGGCTGGGCGGGAACACCGGGGAGCTGTTTTTT
cdr3_aa: CASRLGGNTGELFF

clone_size: large
v_call: TRBV29-1
d_call: NA
j_call: TRBJ2-5
cdr3_nt: TGCAGCGTTGAAGTCGCACTAAGGGCCTTAGGGGCCCAGTACTTC
cdr3_aa: CSVEVALRALGAQYF

clone_size: medium-sized
v_call: TRBV19
d_call: NA
j_call: TRBJ2-3
cdr3_nt: TGTGCCAGTAGTATAGATCTCGGCAGCACAGATACGCAGTATTTT
cdr3_aa: CASSIDLGSTDTQYF

clone_size: medium-sized
v_call: TRBV6-5
d_call: NA
j_call: TRBJ2-7
cdr3_nt: TGTGCCAGCCGCAACAGGGTTGGCGAGCAGTACTTC
cdr3_aa: CASRNRVGEQYF